This is a list of T cell receptor beta chains from one sample in a study of T cell responses to AZD1222 COVID-19 vaccine. The method was immunoSEQ multiplex PCR; TCRdb's version includes in-frame clones alone and lacks a portion of them. The sample holds about 130,000 clones; about 86% are singletons and the top ten take roughly 12%. Sequences were derived from peripheral blood, sampled on day 0 of AZD1222 vaccination. The receptors shown here come from an adult in good health. The CDR3 runs from the conserved cysteine through the conserved F or W. Each record gives: clone size, J gene, V gene, D gene, CDR3 DNA, CDR3 protein. D genes are given only for firm matches. Clone size is shown for a subset of rows, as once, few, many or a class of expanded clone.

>-|TRBJ1-5|TRBV2|-
TGTGCCAGCAGTGTGAGTAGATATCAGCCCCAGCATTTT
CASSVSRYQPQHF
>-|TRBJ2-7|TRBV5-6|-
TGTGCCAGCAATGGGGGGCGGGACGGTTTCTACGAGCAGTACTTC
CASNGGRDGFYEQYF
>-|TRBJ1-6|TRBV4-3|-
TGCGCCAGCAGCCCCATCAGCCCCACAGGGTTAGGCGCCTATAATTCACCCCTCCACTTT
CASSPISPTGLGAYNSPLHF
>-|TRBJ2-1|TRBV6-6|TRBD1
TGTGCCAGCAGTTCCACACAGGGGAATGAGCAGTTCTTC
CASSSTQGNEQFF
>many|TRBJ1-2|TRBV10-1|-
TGCGCCAGCAGTGAGTCCGCACGATATGGCTACACCTTC
CASSESARYGYTF
>-|TRBJ1-2|TRBV6-5|TRBD1
TGTGCCAGCGTTTGGAGACAGGGGAAATCGGATGGCTACACCTTC
CASVWRQGKSDGYTF
>-|TRBJ2-1|TRBV6-1|-
TGTGCCAGCAGTGAAGTGGCGGGCTACAATGAGCAGTTCTTC
CASSEVAGYNEQFF
>-|TRBJ2-2|TRBV11-1|TRBD2
TGTGCCAGCAGCCCCAGCGGGACTAGCGTCGGGGAGCTGTTTTTT
CASSPSGTSVGELFF
>-|TRBJ2-5|TRBV3-1/TRBV3-2|TRBD2
TGTGCCAGCAGCCAAGAAAAGCGGGGGGTCGTTGTGGAGACCCAGTACTTC
CASSQEKRGVVVETQYF
>-|TRBJ2-7|TRBV19|TRBD1
TGTGCCAGTAGTATAGAGTTCGGGACAGAGGGCTACGAGCAGTACTTC
CASSIEFGTEGYEQYF
>-|TRBJ2-1|TRBV9|-
TGTGCCAGCAGCGTAGTCCCGGGACAAGGGGGAAGGTATAATGAGCAGTTCTTC
CASSVVPGQGGRYNEQFF
>-|TRBJ1-5|TRBV5-6|TRBD1
TGTGCCAGCAGCGGGAAGGGACAGGGGTATCAGCCCCAGCATTTT
CASSGKGQGYQPQHF
>once|TRBJ1-5|TRBV3-1/TRBV3-2|TRBD1
TGTGCCAGCAGCCAATTTAGGACAGGGGCTCAGCCCCAGCATTTT
CASSQFRTGAQPQHF
>-|TRBJ2-7|TRBV11-2|TRBD1
TGTGCCAGCAGCCCCCATCAGGCAGGGGGTCTTCACGAGCAGTACTTC
CASSPHQAGGLHEQYF
>-|TRBJ1-4|TRBV4-3|-
TGCGCCAGCAGCTTACGGAGGGGTACTAATGAAAAACTGTTTTTT
CASSLRRGTNEKLFF
>-|TRBJ1-2|TRBV2|-
TGTGCCAGCAGTGAACAGCTCGGGGGTGGCTATGGCTACACCTTC
CASSEQLGGGYGYTF
>-|TRBJ1-3|TRBV4-1|TRBD1
TGCGCCAGCAGCCAGGATTACAGGGGACCTAGCGCTGGAAACACCATATATTTT
CASSQDYRGPSAGNTIYF
>-|TRBJ1-1|TRBV6-5|-
TGTGCCAGCAGTCACAAGGGGGTGAACACTGAAGCTTTCTTT
CASSHKGVNTEAFF
>few|TRBJ2-7|TRBV27|-
TGTGCCAGCAGTTTTGAGGGGGCCTACGAGCAGTACTTC
CASSFEGAYEQYF
>-|TRBJ2-7|TRBV19|TRBD2
TGTGCCAGTAGTCTCAGAGCGGGAAGCCCCTACGAGCAGTACTTC
CASSLRAGSPYEQYF
>-|TRBJ1-1|TRBV12-3/TRBV12-4|-
TGTGCCAGCAGACAAACCCGACTGGGAGAAGCTTTCTTT
CASRQTRLGEAFF
>-|TRBJ1-2|TRBV30|-
TGTGCCTGGGGCAGGGTACATGGCTACACCTTC
CAWGRVHGYTF
>few|TRBJ2-3|TRBV7-2|-
TGTGCCAGCAGCGCCCGGGTCGCAGATACGCAGTATTTT
CASSARVADTQYF
>-|TRBJ1-6|TRBV4-1|-
TGCGCCAGCAGAGGGGGACGGCTGGGAGGTAATTCACCCCTCCACTTT
CASRGGRLGGNSPLHF
>once|TRBJ1-6|TRBV19|-
TGTGCCAGTAGTATCCTTACACAGGGTTCACCCCTCCACTTT
CASSILTQGSPLHF
>-|TRBJ2-1|TRBV4-1|TRBD2
TGCGCCAGCAGGAACAATCGGGCTAGCGGGAGCTCCTACAATGAGCAGTTCTTC
CASRNNRASGSSYNEQFF
>-|TRBJ2-1|TRBV5-1|TRBD1
TGCGCCAGCAGTCAGAGGGACAGCCGAAACAATGAGCAGTTCTTC
CASSQRDSRNNEQFF
>-|TRBJ1-3|TRBV30|TRBD1
TGTGCCTGGAGTGTAACAGGGGTTTCTGGAAACACCATATATTTT
CAWSVTGVSGNTIYF
>once|TRBJ2-5|TRBV7-9|-
TGTGCCAGCAGCTTGACAGGGAGGCAAGAGACCCAGTACTTC
CASSLTGRQETQYF
>-|TRBJ2-2|TRBV9|-
TGTGCCAGCAGCGTTACGGTCGCCGGGGAGCTGTTTTTT
CASSVTVAGELFF
>-|TRBJ2-2|TRBV11-2|-
TGTGCCAGCAGCTTAGATCTTCCAGGAGAGCTGTTTTTT
CASSLDLPGELFF
>-|TRBJ1-4|TRBV7-7|-
TGTGCCAGCTCGATCACAACTAATGAAAAACTGTTTTTT
CASSITTNEKLFF
>-|TRBJ1-1|TRBV6-5|-
TGTGCCAGCAGTTACGGACGCGGGAGTACTGAAGCTTTCTTT
CASSYGRGSTEAFF